The TCR beta chain described here comes from a study of PD-1 blockade in classical Hodgkin lymphoma. Time point specified: cycle 4 day 1 (C4D1), after 6 weeks of nivolumab. Each patient relapsed following autologous stem cell transplantation, and prior brentuximab vedotin exposure differed. Sequencing used immunoSEQ multiplex PCR; TCRdb keeps in-frame clones, though not all of them. This table has 20,000 to 25,000 clones, 60% to 75% appearing once. Per germline, CDR1 SNHLY and CDR2 FYNNEI. The V end lost 4 bases, the J end lost 5 bases, and 14 bases lay between the germline ends. The CDR3 spans 15 residues.

V is TRBV2 and J is TRBJ2-2; D perhaps matches TRBD2 (6 bases). The sequenced sample was peripheral blood mononuclear cells (PBMCs), obtained before the fourth cycle of nivolumab. This receptor was identified in a human donor with classical Hodgkin lymphoma. DNA for the CDR3: TGTGCCAGCAGTGGGTTCCAGGGAGGAACCGGGGAGCTGTTTTTT. Translating gives CASSGFQGGTGELFF.